Below, 31 T cell receptor beta chains from the same sample are listed, as sequenced in a study of T cell responses to AZD1222 COVID-19 vaccine. Using immunoSEQ multiplex PCR, the repertoire was profiled, and TCRdb retains in-frame clones only, with some absent. The table shows fewer than 30,000 clones, with about 88% occurring only once. The specimen was peripheral blood, collected 28 days after the second AZD1222 dose. The receptors stem from an adult who received the AZD1222 COVID-19 vaccine.

The V gene is TRBV18, the J gene TRBJ2-7; possibly TRBD2 for D (5 bases). Germline CDR1 KGHSH, CDR2 LQKENI. V was cut by 1 base and J by 1 base, with 11 bases left in between. The CDR3 length is 15 residues. The CDR3 here is CASSPLGLGSYEQYF. In DNA, the CDR3 is TGTGCCAGCTCACCACTAGGACTGGGATCCTACGAGCAGTACTTC.

This chain joins TRBV5-5 and TRBJ1-1; 7 positions match TRBD1. The trim removed 2 bases at V and 0 bases at J, leaving 4 bases unmatched. The CDR3 is made up of 15 amino acids. Germline lookup yields CDR1 SGHKS and CDR2 YYEKEE (reference sequence). The CDR3, as DNA: TGTGCCAGCAGCTTTTGGACAGGCATGAACACTGAAGCTTTCTTT. This encodes CASSFWTGMNTEAFF.

This sequence joins TRBV27 and TRBJ2-7; TRBD2 matches at 11 bases. The CDR3 consists of 14 residues. Germline values: CDR1 MNHEY, CDR2 SMNVEV (reference sequence). With 6 bases clipped from V and 3 bases from J, the junction kept 4 bases outside the gene matches. In DNA form, the CDR3 reads TGTGCCAGCAGCGGGACTAGCGGCCTCTACGAGCAGTACTTC. This sequence encodes CASSGTSGLYEQYF.

J is TRBJ1-5 and V is TRBV19; D is undetermined. CDR1 and CDR2 (germline): LNHDA, SQIVND (reference sequence). The CDR3 consists of 12 residues. V was pared by 6 bases and J by 0 bases, with 3 bases between. DNA for the CDR3: TGTGCCAGTAGAGGTAGCAATCAGCCCCAGCATTTT. Encoded protein: CASRGSNQPQHF.

The J gene is TRBJ1-6, the V gene TRBV7-2; D might be TRBD1 (5 bases). V shed 5 bases and J shed 8 bases, with 16 bases lying between them. Germline V gene sequence: CDR1 SGHTA, CDR2 FQGNSA. CDR3 size: 15 residues. This CDR3 reads CASSPNTGVDSPLHF. The DNA for the CDR3 is TGTGCCAGCAGCCCAAACACAGGAGTTGATTCACCCCTCCACTTT.

The rearrangement uses TRBV9 and TRBJ2-3, with D possibly TRBD2 on 5 matching bases. Trimming shortened V by 0 bases and J by 6 bases, and 8 bases separated the two germline ends. CDR3 length: 13 residues. Germline CDR1 and CDR2: SGDLS and YYNGEE. DNA of the CDR3: TGTGCCAGCAGCGTAGGTCCGGGGGATACGCAGTATTTT. Amino acid sequence: CASSVGPGDTQYF.

The V gene is TRBV6-5, the J gene TRBJ1-5; D uncertain. V lost 5 bases to trimming and J lost 3 bases, with 14 bases between them. The CDR3 runs 15 residues. The germline CDR1 and CDR2 sequences are MNHEY and SVGAGI. This CDR3 reads CASSPVGGNNQPQHF. The CDR3 DNA is TGTGCCAGCAGTCCCGTTGGAGGGAACAATCAGCCCCAGCATTTT.

The chain uses TRBV5-1 and TRBJ1-6; D is unresolved. The V gene's germline CDR1 is SGHRS and CDR2 YFSETQ. CDR3 size: 15 residues. V lost 4 bases and J lost 5, with 13 bases in between. In DNA form, the CDR3 reads TGCGCCAGCAGCCCCGTTCAAGATCATAATTCACCCCTCCACTTT. The encoded protein is CASSPVQDHNSPLHF. Combining the CDR3 with reference TRBV5-1 and TRBJ1-6 gives the whole variable domain KAGVTQTPRYLIKTRGQQVTLSCSPISGHRSVSWYQQTPGQGLQFLFEYFSETQRNKGNFPGRFSGRQFSNSRSEMNVSTLELGDSALYLCASSPVQDHNSPLHFGNGTRLTVT.

In its sample, this clone was seen a few times. The DNA of the CDR3 is TGTGCCAGCAGCTGGGGCGTCTCAGAGAGAAACACCATATATTTT. This sequence encodes CASSWGVSERNTIYF. J is TRBJ1-3 and V is TRBV3-1 (or the pseudogene TRBV3-2); possible D gene TRBD1, 5 bases. The germline gives CDR1 LGHDT, CDR2 YNNKEL (reference sequence). The ends were cut back, 5 bases at V and 5 bases at J, with 16 bases in the middle. The CDR3 length is 15 residues.

This clone was counted once. The CDR3 sequence: CASSPSGGLVVNTEAFF. CDR3 nucleotide sequence: TGTGCCAGCAGCCCATCGGGTGGGCTGGTAGTGAACACTGAAGCTTTCTTT. The gene calls are TRBV5-4 and TRBJ1-1; D gene uncertain. Germline V gives CDR1 SGHNT, CDR2 YYREEE (reference sequence). Trimming removed 4 bases from V and 0 bases from J, with 19 bases in between. This CDR3 contains 17 residues.

The chain is built from TRBV5-6 and TRBJ2-7, with unresolved D. Germline values: CDR1 SGHDT, CDR2 YYEEEE. V was clipped by 10 bases and J by 2 bases, with 16 bases between them. CDR3 size: 13 residues. This chain's CDR3 is CASQGGHAYEQYF. CDR3 sequence (DNA): TGTGCCTCCCAAGGTGGCCATGCCTACGAGCAGTACTTC.

This clone came up a few times. This chain links TRBV4-2 with TRBJ1-1, with D possibly being TRBD1 (6 bases). Germline CDR1 and CDR2: LGHNA and YNFKEQ. V was clipped by 1 base and J by 2 bases, with 8 bases between them. This CDR3 contains 14 residues. The CDR3 protein is CASSQAGGNTEAFF. The CDR3 bases are TGTGCCAGCAGCCAAGCCGGGGGCAACACTGAAGCTTTCTTT.

The V and J genes are TRBV29-1 and TRBJ2-1, with 8 bases lining up with TRBD2. Trimming at V came to 2 bases and at J to 5 bases, leaving 5 bases not matched to a gene. Germline V gene lookup returns CDR1 SQVTM and CDR2 ANQGSEA. The CDR3 has 14 amino acids. The CDR3 DNA reads TGCAGCGTTGAACCAGCGGGGGCCCACAATGAGCAGTTCTTC. Amino acids: CSVEPAGAHNEQFF.

V and J are TRBV29-1 and TRBJ1-2, with D perhaps matching TRBD1 (5 bases). Germline CDR1 reads SQVTM; CDR2 reads ANQGSEA. This CDR3 region has 13 residues. The V end was cut by 0 bases, the J end by 4 bases, with 9 bases between. The CDR3 bases are TGCAGCGTTGAAGATCTTGGGGGCTATGGCTACACCTTC. As protein: CSVEDLGGYGYTF.

This clone was recorded only once. The genes are TRBV6-1 and TRBJ2-7; 11 bases are shared with TRBD1. The germline V gene encodes CDR1 MNHNS and CDR2 SASEGT. V lost 1 base to trimming and J lost 3 bases; unmatched junction nucleotides: 5. The CDR3 loop spans 16 amino acids. The CDR3 sequence: CASSEVGTGGFYEQYF. DNA of the CDR3: TGTGCCAGCAGTGAAGTTGGGACAGGGGGTTTCTACGAGCAGTACTTC.

The rearrangement links TRBV28 to TRBJ2-7; TRBD2 agrees at 9 bases. Losses at the gene ends were 2 bases for V and 0 bases for J; bases not matched to a gene: 8. The V gene's germline CDR1 is MDHEN and CDR2 SYDVKM. The CDR3 loop spans 17 amino acids. This chain's CDR3 is CASSLGSSAGGSYEQYF. The CDR3 DNA is TGTGCCAGCAGTTTAGGGTCTTCAGCGGGGGGCTCCTACGAGCAGTACTTC.

This chain joins TRBV30 and TRBJ1-1; D is possibly TRBD1 (5 bases). V gave up 5 bases and J gave up 4 bases, with 11 bases separating them. The CDR3 is made up of 12 amino acids. Germline V gene sequence: CDR1 GTSNPN, CDR2 SVGIG (reference sequence). CDR3 sequence (DNA): TGTGCCTGGTCGGGGCTAGGCACTGAAGCTTTCTTT. It is translated as CAWSGLGTEAFF.

This chain links TRBV6-1 with TRBJ1-1; D might be TRBD1 (5 bases). The V and J ends lost 0 bases and 11 bases respectively, with 10 bases between them. This CDR3 has 12 amino acids. The germline V gene encodes CDR1 MNHNS and CDR2 SASEGT. The CDR3: CASSEAVRGAFF. The CDR3 region has the DNA TGTGCCAGCAGTGAAGCAGTCCGGGGCGCTTTCTTT.

The V and J genes are TRBV9 and TRBJ2-5; D possibly corresponds to TRBD1 (5 bases). V was shortened by 4 bases and J by 1 base, with 20 bases between the two germline ends. Germline V gene lookup returns CDR1 SGDLS and CDR2 YYNGEE. The CDR3 consists of 17 residues. CDR3 loop: CASSNIQGISSQETQYF. The CDR3, as DNA: TGTGCCAGCAGCAACATCCAGGGTATCAGCAGCCAAGAGACCCAGTACTTC.

This clone was seen just once. The chain has TRBV5-1 and TRBJ2-1; the D gene is possibly TRBD1 (5 bases). Per the germline V gene, CDR1 is SGHRS and CDR2 is YFSETQ. This CDR3 contains 13 residues. The germline V and J ends were trimmed by 4 bases and 10 bases, with 15 bases remaining between them. The CDR3 sequence: CASSPRAGNEQFF. CDR3 coding DNA: TGCGCCAGCAGCCCTAGAGCAGGGAACGAGCAGTTCTTC.

The chain combines TRBV20-1 with TRBJ1-5; D may be TRBD1 (6 bases). Germline V gene lookup returns CDR1 DFQATT and CDR2 SNEGSKA (reference sequence). The CDR3 spans 15 residues. The V and J ends lost 3 bases and 7 bases respectively, with 19 bases between them. The CDR3 protein is CSASSGHGRVQPQHF. As DNA, the CDR3 is TGCAGTGCTAGTTCGGGACATGGGAGGGTCCAGCCCCAGCATTTT.

The CDR3 spells CASSGRDRHNEQFF. In nucleotides, the CDR3 is TGTGCCAGCAGCGGCAGGGACAGACACAATGAGCAGTTCTTC. This chain joins TRBV5-5 and TRBJ2-1; TRBD1 aligns across 7 bases. Trimming cost V 4 bases and J 5 bases; bases outside gene matches: 6. From germline, CDR1 is SGHKS and CDR2 YYEKEE (reference sequence). CDR3 length: 14 amino acids.

This clone was found once. The V gene is TRBV28, the J gene TRBJ1-1, with D tentatively TRBD1 (5 bases). The CDR3 runs to 14 residues. Germline-derived CDR1 and CDR2 are MDHEN and SYDVKM. V lost 6 bases and J lost 2, with 13 bases in between. CDR3 bases: TGTGCCAGCAGCTTGACAGCCATCAACACTGAAGCTTTCTTT. Translated, it gives CASSLTAINTEAFF. The full variable domain, its missing parts supplied by reference TRBV28 and TRBJ1-1, is DVKVTQSSRYLVKRTGEKVFLECVQDMDHENMFWYRQDPGLGLRLIYFSYDVKMKEKGDIPEGYSVSREKKERFSLILESASTNQTSMYLCASSLTAINTEAFFGQGTRLTVV.

The chain joins TRBV11-1 to TRBJ1-3, with unresolved D. Germline CDR1 SGHAT, CDR2 FQDESV (reference sequence). There are 15 residues in the CDR3. Trimming left V 0 bases short and J 0 bases short, with 6 bases between. The CDR3 sequence is CASSLAGNSGNTIYF. CDR3 in DNA: TGTGCCAGCAGCTTAGCAGGAAACTCTGGAAACACCATATATTTT.

This chain joins TRBV9 and TRBJ1-3; no definite D call. Trimming removed 4 bases from V and 2 bases from J, with 10 bases in between. In germline, CDR1 is SGDLS, CDR2 YYNGEE. The length of the CDR3 is 14 residues. This CDR3 reads CASSHTEPGNTIYF. CDR3 nucleotides: TGTGCCAGCAGCCACACAGAGCCTGGAAACACCATATATTTT.

The chain links TRBV28 to TRBJ2-3, with TRBD2 matching over 12 bases. This CDR3 has 16 amino acids. V shed 8 bases and J 6 bases; nucleotides not matched to a gene: 12. Germline CDR1 is MDHEN and CDR2 is SYDVKM. CDR3 protein: CASGMTSGGPLDTQYF. In DNA form, the CDR3 reads TGTGCCAGCGGGATGACTAGCGGGGGTCCATTGGATACGCAGTATTTT. Complete variable domain (other parts from reference TRBV28 and TRBJ2-3): DVKVTQSSRYLVKRTGEKVFLECVQDMDHENMFWYRQDPGLGLRLIYFSYDVKMKEKGDIPEGYSVSREKKERFSLILESASTNQTSMYLCASGMTSGGPLDTQYFGPGTRLTVL.

The chain joins TRBV4-2 to TRBJ1-1; D is uncertain. The CDR3 has 13 amino acids. CDR1 is LGHNA, CDR2 YNFKEQ, per germline. V was clipped by 0 bases and J by 1 base, with 3 bases between them. CDR3 protein: CASSQETNTEAFF. In DNA, the CDR3 is TGTGCCAGCAGCCAAGAAACGAACACTGAAGCTTTCTTT.

The V call is TRBV5-1, the J call TRBJ2-7; TRBD1 matches at 12 bases. V lost 4 bases to trimming and J lost 3 bases; unmatched junction nucleotides: 8. CDR3 length: 16 amino acids. CDR1 is SGHRS, CDR2 YFSETQ, per germline. The CDR3 reads CASSAPRDRGLYEQYF. The CDR3 DNA reads TGCGCCAGCAGCGCACCCCGGGACAGGGGGCTCTACGAGCAGTACTTC.

The CDR3 sequence: CASSMSGTGTVYGYTF. CDR3 bases: TGTGCCAGCAGCATGTCGGGTACCGGGACTGTCTATGGCTACACCTTC. V usage is TRBV7-9 and J usage is TRBJ1-2, with a weak D call TRBD1 (5 bases). Trimming removed 5 bases at V and 4 bases at J, with 20 bases between. The CDR3 consists of 16 residues. Per germline, CDR1 SEHNR and CDR2 FQNEAQ (reference sequence).

CDR3 residues: CASSPWQGASTDTQYF. DNA for the CDR3: TGTGCCAGCAGCCCCTGGCAGGGGGCGAGCACAGATACGCAGTATTTT. The chain couples TRBV28 to TRBJ2-3; 8 bases map to TRBD1. The germline V gene has CDR1 MDHEN and CDR2 SYDVKM. CDR3 length: 16 residues. Unmatched junction bases numbered 8, after V lost 6 bases and J lost 0 bases.

This chain connects TRBV25-1 to TRBJ1-2; D uncertain. Deletions cut 10 bases from V and 1 base from J, with 10 bases between. The V gene's germline CDR1 is MGHDK and CDR2 SYGVNS. The CDR3 is made up of 12 amino acids. In nucleotides, the CDR3 is TGTGCCACTGCACGAGATAACTATGGCTACACCTTC. It encodes CATARDNYGYTF.